Listed here are 30 T cell receptor beta chains from one sample, sequenced in a study of shared clonotypes between healthy human individuals (dated by TCRdb to 2020 to 2021). The receptor library was made with the immunoSEQ multiplex PCR assay. The source is immuneACCESS, and TCRdb retained only in-frame sequences with V and J called. Part of the clones is not carried over; for the studies checked, unresolved V genes explain less than half of this, and the remainder is unexplained. Present in this sample are around 940,000 clones, roughly 72% of which were seen just once. The ten largest make up roughly 1.5% of the sample. Sequencing was carried out using memory CD4+ T cells sorted from blood. Taken with the paper, the label for cell subset or site translates to: CD45RA-negative fraction. These receptors were obtained from a man between 18 and 29 years old in good health.

The CDR3 region has the DNA TGTGCCAGTAGCACAGGGGGCCTTGGAAACACCATATATTTT. Protein: CASSTGGLGNTIYF. The chain couples TRBV19 to TRBJ1-3, with 9 bases matching TRBD1. Germline loops: CDR1 LNHDA, CDR2 SQIVND (reference sequence). J was trimmed by 3 bases and V by 6 bases; bases with no gene match: 3. The CDR3 covers 14 residues. Based on the CDR3 plus reference TRBV19 and TRBJ1-3, the full variable domain is DGGITQSPKYLFRKEGQNVTLSCEQNLNHDAMYWYRQDPGQGLRLIYYSQIVNDFQKGDIAEGYSVSREKKESFPLTVTSAQKNPTAFYLCASSTGGLGNTIYFGEGSWLTVV.

Only a few counts were recorded for this clone. CDR3 region: CASSLEGVAKNIQYF. The CDR3 DNA is TGTGCCAGCAGCTTAGAAGGGGTGGCCAAAAACATTCAGTACTTC. The rearrangement joins TRBV7-2 to TRBJ2-4; D might be TRBD1 (5 bases). Trimming took 1 base from V and 1 from J, leaving 8 bases between them. CDR3 length: 15 residues. From germline, CDR1 is SGHTA and CDR2 FQGNSA.

V gene TRBV7-8 combines with J gene TRBJ1-3; D possibly corresponds to TRBD1 (6 bases). The V end was cut by 5 bases, the J end by 0 bases, with 17 bases between. Germline V gene sequence: CDR1 SGHVS, CDR2 FQNEAQ. This CDR3 contains 17 residues. The CDR3 DNA reads TGTGCCAGCAGCCCAGCTACAGGGACGGTCTCTGGAAACACCATATATTTT. This sequence encodes CASSPATGTVSGNTIYF.

The chain recombines TRBV2 with TRBJ1-1; TRBD1 is a possible D gene (5 bases). CDR1 SNHLY and CDR2 FYNNEI come from the germline V gene. Trimming took 9 bases from V and 2 from J, leaving 16 bases between them. The CDR3 runs 14 residues. The CDR3 sequence: CASRSQGGNTEAFF. As DNA, the CDR3 is TGTGCCAGTCGTTCCCAGGGAGGCAACACTGAAGCTTTCTTT. Together with reference TRBV2 and TRBJ1-1, the CDR3 gives the full variable domain: EPEVTQTPSHQVTQMGQEVILRCVPISNHLYFYWYRQILGQKVEFLVSFYNNEISEKSEIFDDQFSVERPDGSNFTLKIRSTKLEDSAMYFCASRSQGGNTEAFFGQGTRLTVV.

The CDR3 nucleotides read TGTGCCAGCAGCGGATTGGGACAGGGTGGGACTGAAGCTTTCTTT. Translation gives CASSGLGQGGTEAFF. The gene calls are TRBV9 and TRBJ1-1; TRBD1 aligns across 9 bases. V lost 3 bases to trimming and J lost 5 bases; unmatched junction nucleotides: 8. The V gene's germline CDR1 is SGDLS and CDR2 YYNGEE. The CDR3 runs 15 residues.

The rearrangement links TRBV18 to TRBJ1-2; no firm D call. This CDR3 contains 13 residues. V lost 4 bases to trimming and J lost 7 bases, with 13 bases between them. The germline gives CDR1 KGHSH, CDR2 LQKENI. CDR3: CASSQGLDSGYTF. For the CDR3, the DNA is TGTGCCAGCTCACAGGGTTTGGACTCTGGCTACACCTTC.

The CDR3 coding sequence is TGTGCCAGCAGCTCAACCACGTGGGCCAACACTGAAGCTTTCTTT. Translated, it gives CASSSTTWANTEAFF. The chain couples TRBV7-2 to TRBJ1-1; D not resolved. The CDR3 length is 15 residues. Germline CDR1 reads SGHTA; CDR2 reads FQGNSA. Trimming stripped 4 bases from V and 2 bases from J, with 14 bases between.

The chain uses TRBV10-3 and TRBJ2-2; perhaps TRBD1 as D (6 bases). CDR1 ENHRY and CDR2 SYGVKD come from the germline V gene. V dropped 8 bases and J dropped 5 bases, with 18 bases sitting between them. The CDR3 totals 15 residues. The CDR3 reads CAIERTGLGTGELFF. CDR3 nucleotides: TGTGCCATCGAAAGAACAGGGTTGGGAACCGGGGAGCTGTTTTTT.

Remarks on this clone: This same CDR3 is encoded by further DNA sequences in the sample. The V gene is TRBV18, the J gene TRBJ2-5; D unresolved. The germline CDR1 and CDR2 sequences are KGHSH and LQKENI. Trimming pared 1 base from V and 4 bases from J, leaving 7 bases between. This CDR3 comprises 13 residues. The CDR3 DNA reads TGTGCCAGCTCACCACTTGGCCGAGAGACCCAGTACTTC. This sequence encodes CASSPLGRETQYF.

V usage is TRBV7-2 and J usage is TRBJ1-3; perhaps TRBD1 as D (5 bases). Trimming took off 6 bases at V and 0 bases at J, with 12 bases between the two ends. Looked up from germline, CDR1 is SGHTA and CDR2 is FQGNSA. The length of the CDR3 is 15 residues. This CDR3 reads CASRSGPNSGNTIYF. The CDR3 nucleotides are TGTGCCAGCAGATCGGGACCGAACTCTGGAAACACCATATATTTT.

The count of this clone is one. This rearrangement joins TRBV7-6 to TRBJ1-5, with a possible D match to TRBD1 (6 bases). The CDR3 is 19 residues long. V gave up 0 bases and J gave up 0 bases, with 18 bases separating them. Germline CDR1 SGHVS, CDR2 FNYEAQ. The CDR3 region has the DNA TGTGCCAGCAGCTTAGCGTCTCAGGGGTGGGGGTATAGCAATCAGCCCCAGCATTTT. This sequence encodes CASSLASQGWGYSNQPQHF.

The gene calls are TRBV5-6 and TRBJ1-4; 9 bases align to TRBD1. Germline loops: CDR1 SGHDT, CDR2 YYEEEE. With 4 bases clipped from V and 11 bases from J, the junction kept 12 bases outside the gene matches. This CDR3 is 15 amino acids long. In DNA form, the CDR3 reads TGTGCCAGCAGCGCCTTAAGGACAGGGGCGGAGAAACTGTTTTTT. Residues: CASSALRTGAEKLFF.

This clone has more than one count but fewer than ten. The chain links TRBV5-1 to TRBJ1-1; D gene uncertain. The CDR3 contains 15 residues. Germline CDR1 reads SGHRS; CDR2 reads YFSETQ. V shed 0 bases and J shed 6 bases, with 15 bases lying between them. The CDR3 nucleotides read TGCGCCAGCAGCTTGGATGGTACAGCGAGGTCTGAAGCTTTCTTT. As protein: CASSLDGTARSEAFF.

The chain employs TRBV29-1 and TRBJ1-6; 10 bases align to TRBD1. The ends lost 4 bases at V and 9 bases at J; junction bases unmatched: 6. Germline V gives CDR1 SQVTM, CDR2 ANQGSEA. The CDR3 covers 14 residues. CDR3 DNA: TGCAGCGTTGGGGAGACAGGGGGCGGTTCACCCCTCCACTTT. Its translation: CSVGETGGGSPLHF. The complete variable domain, with remaining parts taken from reference TRBV29-1 and TRBJ1-6, reads SAVISQKPSRDICQRGTSLTIQCQVDSQVTMMFWYRQQPGQSLTLIATANQGSEATYESGFVIDKFPISRPNLTFSTLTVSNMSPEDSSIYLCSVGETGGGSPLHFGNGTRLTVT.

This rearrangement joins TRBV6-1 to TRBJ2-7, with TRBD1 matching 8 bases. The V gene end was trimmed by 3 bases and the J gene end by 6 bases; junction bases not matched to a gene: 13. The CDR3 has 16 amino acids. Germline CDR1 reads MNHNS; CDR2 reads SASEGT. Here the CDR3 DNA reads TGTGCCAGCAGTGAGTTCAGGGGGCGCAGTAAGGCCGAGCAGTACTTC. Protein product: CASSEFRGRSKAEQYF.

The sample holds many counts of this clone. J is TRBJ2-5 and V is TRBV5-1; D is uncertain. Trimming left V 0 bases short and J 1 base short, with 7 bases between. This CDR3 is built from 14 residues. Germline CDR1 SGHRS, CDR2 YFSETQ. The CDR3 nucleotides read TGCGCCAGCAGCTTGGCAGCGTCCCAAGAGACCCAGTACTTC. Protein: CASSLAASQETQYF.

A few counts support this clone. The rearrangement joins TRBV18 to TRBJ1-2; TRBD1 might be the D (6 bases). The V end lost 3 bases, the J end lost 8 bases, and 10 bases lay between the germline ends. Germline CDR1 reads KGHSH; CDR2 reads LQKENI. The CDR3 has 12 amino acids. CDR3 sequence: CASSPGGWGYTF. The CDR3 DNA is TGTGCCAGCTCACCCGGGGGCTGGGGCTACACCTTC.

This clone was seen only a few times. This chain joins TRBV7-9 and TRBJ1-2, with D tentatively TRBD1 (6 bases). The V and J ends lost 2 bases and 4 bases respectively, with 17 bases between them. Germline V CDR1 and CDR2: SEHNR, FQNEAQ (reference sequence). This CDR3 has 16 residues. Here the CDR3 DNA reads TGTGCCAGCAGCTTATATCCGTCAGGGGAAGGCTATGGCTACACCTTC. Translation gives CASSLYPSGEGYGYTF.

The chain recombines TRBV30 with TRBJ1-6, with 7 bases matching TRBD1. The CDR3 loop spans 15 amino acids. CDR1 and CDR2 (germline): GTSNPN, SVGIG (reference sequence). J gave up 7 bases and V 1 base, and 7 bases lay outside the gene matches. CDR3 DNA sequence: TGTGCCTGGAGTGCGGATTCACAGGGGAATTCACCCCTCCACTTT. Translating it yields CAWSADSQGNSPLHF.

V and J are TRBV5-6 and TRBJ2-3; TRBD2 matches 10 bases. This CDR3 is 15 amino acids long. Germline V gene data show CDR1 as SGHDT and CDR2 as YYEEEE. V shed 6 bases and J 0 bases; nucleotides not matched to a gene: 4. Here the CDR3 reads CASTPGLASTDTQYF. Here the CDR3 DNA reads TGTGCCAGCACCCCGGGACTAGCGAGCACAGATACGCAGTATTTT.

This clone was detected only a few times. J is TRBJ2-5 and V is TRBV7-8; no clear D gene. Trimming shortened V by 5 bases and J by 3 bases, and 16 bases separated the two germline ends. The CDR3 extends over 15 amino acids. Germline values: CDR1 SGHVS, CDR2 FQNEAQ. This CDR3 is CASSTQASSKETQYF. DNA of the CDR3: TGTGCCAGCAGCACCCAGGCCAGTTCAAAAGAGACCCAGTACTTC. The complete variable domain, with remaining parts taken from reference TRBV7-8 and TRBJ2-5, reads GAGVSQSPRYKVAKRGQDVALRCDPISGHVSLFWYQQALGQGPEFLTYFQNEAQLDKSGLPSDRFFAERPEGSVSTLKIQRTQQEDSAVYLCASSTQASSKETQYFGPGTRLLVL.

The V and J genes are TRBV7-9 and TRBJ1-5; TRBD1 might be the D (5 bases). The CDR3 covers 14 residues. The germline V gene encodes CDR1 SEHNR and CDR2 FQNEAQ (reference sequence). Trimming removed 4 bases from V and 3 bases from J, with 10 bases in between. In DNA, the CDR3 is TGTGCCAGCAGCTCAGGGAGGGACAATCAGCCCCAGCATTTT. Protein product: CASSSGRDNQPQHF.

The J gene is TRBJ2-1, the V gene TRBV19, with a tentative D call TRBD1 (6 bases). In germline, CDR1 is LNHDA, CDR2 SQIVND (reference sequence). The V end was cut by 1 base, the J end by 8 bases, with 18 bases between. The CDR3 sequence is 16 residues long. The CDR3 spells CASSIVPDSMAHEQFF. In DNA, the CDR3 is TGTGCCAGTAGTATAGTTCCGGACAGTATGGCACATGAGCAGTTCTTC.

This rearrangement joins TRBV6-5 to TRBJ1-2; TRBD1 agrees at 7 bases. The V gene end was trimmed by 5 bases and the J gene end by 4 bases; junction bases not matched to a gene: 4. The length of the CDR3 is 13 residues. Germline CDR1 and CDR2: MNHEY and SVGAGI. In DNA, the CDR3 is TGTGCCAGCAGTGTCCGGGACAGCTATGGCTACACCTTC. Translated: CASSVRDSYGYTF.

The V gene is TRBV7-2, the J gene TRBJ2-5, with 13 bases aligning to TRBD2. The trim removed 5 bases at V and 4 bases at J, leaving 4 bases unmatched. This CDR3 contains 15 residues. The germline V gene has CDR1 SGHTA and CDR2 FQGNSA. CDR3 loop: CASSPRTSGRETQYF. CDR3 nucleotides: TGTGCCAGCAGCCCACGGACTAGCGGGAGAGAGACCCAGTACTTC.

This clone was seen only once. This chain links TRBV7-9 with TRBJ2-7; TRBD1 aligns across 9 bases. The CDR3 spans 14 residues. Germline CDR1 is SEHNR and CDR2 is FQNEAQ (reference sequence). After removal of 3 bases from V and 5 bases from J, the junction contained 5 bases not matched to a gene. CDR3 nucleotides: TGTGCCAGCAGCTTCGGGACAGGGAAACACGAGCAGTACTTC. This translates into CASSFGTGKHEQYF.

Details on this clone: At the DNA level, this CDR3 is encoded by other sequences in the same sample as well. The V gene is TRBV7-2, the J gene TRBJ2-3, with TRBD2 identical over 10 bases. CDR1 is SGHTA and CDR2 is FQGNSA in the germline V gene. Trimming at V came to 1 base and at J to 3 bases, leaving 1 base not matched to a gene. CDR3 length equals 15 residues. CDR3 amino acids: CASSLVAGGTDTQYF. For the CDR3, the DNA is TGTGCCAGCAGCTTAGTAGCGGGAGGAACAGATACGCAGTATTTT.

The gene calls are TRBV6-6 and TRBJ1-2; perhaps TRBD1 as D (5 bases). Germline V gene lookup returns CDR1 MNHNY and CDR2 SVGAGI (reference sequence). CDR3 length equals 12 residues. Trimming left V 6 bases short and J 6 bases short, with 11 bases between. DNA of the CDR3: TGTGCCAGCAGGTCAGGGTTGGATGGCTACACCTTC. It specifies CASRSGLDGYTF.

V is TRBV5-4 and J is TRBJ1-6; a weak D match, TRBD1 (5 bases). The germline V and J ends were trimmed by 4 bases and 7 bases, with 12 bases remaining between them. CDR1 SGHNT and CDR2 YYREEE come from the germline V gene (reference sequence). The CDR3 spans 14 residues. In nucleotides, the CDR3 is TGTGCCAGCAGCCCGACAGATCCAAATTCACCCCTCCACTTT. Its translation: CASSPTDPNSPLHF.

The chain carries TRBV30 and TRBJ1-2; the D gene is possibly TRBD1 (6 bases). Germline V gives CDR1 GTSNPN, CDR2 SVGIG (reference sequence). V gave up 4 bases and J gave up 2 bases, with 14 bases separating them. The length of the CDR3 is 14 residues. The CDR3 DNA sequence: TGTGCCTGGACCTTCGGGGGCACCAACTATGGCTACACCTTC. This codes for CAWTFGGTNYGYTF.